This T cell receptor beta chain was observed in a study of T cell responses to AZD1222 COVID-19 vaccine. Study-level results: There were mostly white British donors and more females than males, and clonal diversity was possibly underestimated. A rise in Spike-specific TCR breadth and depth followed two AZD1222 doses. Dominant CD4 TCR responses targeted spike regions 160-218 and 743-854.

Sequenced by immunoSEQ multiplex PCR; TCRdb stores in-frame clones only, minus some. The table has approximately 75,000 clones, around 90% seen once. Second-dose intervals near 4 or 12 weeks were combined. In its sample, this clone is medium-sized. Antigen unknown. Germline CDR1 is SQVTM and CDR2 is ANQGSEA. Trimming cost V 6 bases and J 2 bases, with 13 bases left between them. The CDR3 covers 14 residues. The TCR comes from an adult who received the AZD1222 COVID-19 vaccine. The sample consisted of peripheral blood, taken 28 days after the second AZD1222 dose. The chain carries TRBV29-1 and TRBJ2-2; D possibly uses TRBD1 or TRBD2 (5 bases each). The CDR3 is CSVDRDPNTGELFF. CDR3 bases: TGCAGCGTAGACCGGGACCCTAACACCGGGGAGCTGTTTTTT.